This TCR beta chain is from a study of blood T cells in healthy people across ages. Germline V CDR1 and CDR2: SQVTM, ANQGSEA. The CDR3 covers 14 residues. Alongside a J-beta primer mix, a sample-barcoded 5' primer served in a second PCR lasting roughly 6 to 12 cycles. TCRdb re-called the 5' RACE reads with MiXCR, one entry per CDR3 protein. The table includes around 1.5 million distinct CDR3 sequences, 45% to 70% detected once. This clonotype has more than one count but fewer than ten. Its antigen is not known. Study findings and constraints: Greater diversity and more naive CD4+ cells were seen in long-lived donors than in aged donors.

The origin of this receptor is a man aged 18 to 29 in good health. Sequencing was carried out using blood. The chain links TRBV29-1 to TRBJ2-7; D might be TRBD1 (5 bases). Gene TRBJ2-4 matches the end of the DNA better, so the J call may be wrong. The CDR3 region is CSVARSGLGNIQYF. The CDR3 coding sequence is TGCAGCGTTGCGAGGTCAGGGTTGGGGAACATTCAGTACTTC.